The T cell receptor (beta chain) under discussion was sequenced for a study of blood T cell repertoires in COVID-19. For the study at large: Sites in the United States, Italy and Spain provided acute and convalescent COVID-19 samples. T cells, B-cell-depleted T cells, or PBMCs supplied cDNA or gDNA.

Participants were aged about 18 to 100 years from approximately 23 US areas. The V end was cut by 4 bases, the J end by 2 bases, with 13 bases between. The CDR3 extends over 15 amino acids. Germline values: CDR1 SGHRS, CDR2 YFSETQ. Per the authors' pipeline: Reference gene primer amplification yielded estimated nucleated cell counts. Here immunoSEQ multiplex PCR was the method, and the copy in TCRdb shows in-frame clones only, minus some. V and J calls plus clone size are reproduced from that table; the DNA served to infer D and trimming. The table shows 210,000 or so clones, with approximately 89% occurring only once.

This receptor was obtained from a woman in her twenties or thirties who had been exposed to COVID-19. This chain links TRBV5-1 with TRBJ1-3; D unclear. The sequenced material came from PBMCs or T cells enriched from blood (not recorded which). The CDR3 sequence is CASSMGGYTGNTIYF. The CDR3 DNA follows: TGCGCCAGCAGCATGGGCGGCTATACTGGAAACACCATATATTTT.